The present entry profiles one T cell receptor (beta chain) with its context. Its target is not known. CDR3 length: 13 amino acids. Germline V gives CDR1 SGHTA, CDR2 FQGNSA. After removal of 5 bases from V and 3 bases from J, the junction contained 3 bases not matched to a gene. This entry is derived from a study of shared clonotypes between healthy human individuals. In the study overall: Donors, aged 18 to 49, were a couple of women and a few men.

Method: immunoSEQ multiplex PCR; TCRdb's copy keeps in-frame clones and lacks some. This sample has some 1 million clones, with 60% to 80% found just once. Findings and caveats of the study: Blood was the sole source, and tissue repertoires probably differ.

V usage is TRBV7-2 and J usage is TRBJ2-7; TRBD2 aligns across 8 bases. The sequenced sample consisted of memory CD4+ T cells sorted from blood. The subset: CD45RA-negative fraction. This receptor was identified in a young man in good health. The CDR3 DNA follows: TGTGCCAGCAGCACTAGCGGCTTCTACGAGCAGTACTTC. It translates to CASSTSGFYEQYF.